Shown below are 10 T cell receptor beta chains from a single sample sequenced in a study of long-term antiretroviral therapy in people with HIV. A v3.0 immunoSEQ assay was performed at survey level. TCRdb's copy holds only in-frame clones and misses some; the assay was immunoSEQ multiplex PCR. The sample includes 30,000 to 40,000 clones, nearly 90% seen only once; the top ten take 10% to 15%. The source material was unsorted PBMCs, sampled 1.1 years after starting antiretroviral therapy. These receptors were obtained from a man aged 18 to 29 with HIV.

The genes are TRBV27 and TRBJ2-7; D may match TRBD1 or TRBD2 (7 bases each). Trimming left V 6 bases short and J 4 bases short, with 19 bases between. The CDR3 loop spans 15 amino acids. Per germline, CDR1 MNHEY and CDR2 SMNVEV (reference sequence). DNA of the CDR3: TGTGCCAGCAGCTTTCGGGGGGACAGTTTTTACGAGCAGTACTTC. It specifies CASSFRGDSFYEQYF.

The DNA of the CDR3 is TGTGCCAGCAGCTTCTCGAGACTAGCGGGAGGGCCGGGCTCCTACAATGAGCAGTTCTTC. This gives the protein CASSFSRLAGGPGSYNEQFF. The rearrangement links TRBV7-8 to TRBJ2-1, with 14 bases aligning to TRBD2. This CDR3 contains 20 residues. Per germline, CDR1 SGHVS and CDR2 FQNEAQ. V trimming: 3 bases; J trimming: 0 bases; junction bases outside the gene matches: 10.

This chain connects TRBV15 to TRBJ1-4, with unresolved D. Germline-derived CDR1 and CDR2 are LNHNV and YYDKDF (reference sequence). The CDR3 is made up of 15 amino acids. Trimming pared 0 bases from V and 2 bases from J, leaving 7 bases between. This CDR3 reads CATSRDGATNEKLFF. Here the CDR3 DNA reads TGTGCCACCAGCAGAGATGGAGCCACTAATGAAAAACTGTTTTTT. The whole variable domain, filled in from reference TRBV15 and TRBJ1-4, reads DAMVIQNPRYQVTQFGKPVTLSCSQTLNHNVMYWYQQKSSQAPKLLFHYYDKDFNNEADTPDNFQSRRPNTSFCFLDIRSPGLGDTAMYLCATSRDGATNEKLFFGSGTQLSVL.

CDR3 nucleotide sequence: TGTGCCACCAGCAGAGATGGGACGGTCACCTACGAGCAGTACTTC. Translated: CATSRDGTVTYEQYF. The chain employs TRBV15 and TRBJ2-5; D is possibly TRBD1 or TRBD2 (5 bases each). The DNA end favors TRBJ2-7, so the J call may be wrong. The CDR3 has 15 residues. In germline, CDR1 is LNHNV, CDR2 YYDKDF (reference sequence).

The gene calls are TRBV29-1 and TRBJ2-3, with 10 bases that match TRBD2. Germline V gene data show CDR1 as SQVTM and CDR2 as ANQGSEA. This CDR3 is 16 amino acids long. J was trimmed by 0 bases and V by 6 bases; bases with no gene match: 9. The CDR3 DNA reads TGCAGCGTCGACCCACGGACTAGCGGTAGCACAGATACGCAGTATTTT. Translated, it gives CSVDPRTSGSTDTQYF.

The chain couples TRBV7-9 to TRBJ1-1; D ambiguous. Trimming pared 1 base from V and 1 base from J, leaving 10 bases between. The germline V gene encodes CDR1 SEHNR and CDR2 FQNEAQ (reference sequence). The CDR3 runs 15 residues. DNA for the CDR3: TGTGCCAGCAGCTTAGTAACCCGCCGGAACACTGAAGCTTTCTTT. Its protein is CASSLVTRRNTEAFF. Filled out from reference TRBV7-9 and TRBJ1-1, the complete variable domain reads DTGVSQNPRHKITKRGQNVTFRCDPISEHNRLYWYRQTLGQGPEFLTYFQNEAQLEKSRLLSDRFSAERPKGSFSTLEIQRTEQGDSAMYLCASSLVTRRNTEAFFGQGTRLTVV.

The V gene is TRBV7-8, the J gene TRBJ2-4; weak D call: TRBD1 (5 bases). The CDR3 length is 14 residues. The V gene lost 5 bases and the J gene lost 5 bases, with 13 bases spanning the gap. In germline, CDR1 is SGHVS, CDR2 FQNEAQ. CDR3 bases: TGTGCCAGCAGCGTCGGTGGGGCAGAAAACATTCAGTACTTC. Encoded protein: CASSVGGAENIQYF.

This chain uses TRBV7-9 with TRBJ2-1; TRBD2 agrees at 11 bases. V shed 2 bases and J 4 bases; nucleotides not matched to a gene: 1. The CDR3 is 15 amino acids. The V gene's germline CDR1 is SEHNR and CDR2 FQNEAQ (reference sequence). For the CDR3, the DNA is TGTGCCAGCAGCTTATTAGCGGGGGGGTACAATGAGCAGTTCTTC. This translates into CASSLLAGGYNEQFF.

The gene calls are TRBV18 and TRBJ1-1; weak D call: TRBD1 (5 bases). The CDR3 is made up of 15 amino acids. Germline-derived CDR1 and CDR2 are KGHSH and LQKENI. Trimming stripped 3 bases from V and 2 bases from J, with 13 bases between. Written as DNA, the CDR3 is TGTGCCAGCTCACCTTCCGGGGCTCGAAACACTGAAGCTTTCTTT. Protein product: CASSPSGARNTEAFF.

The CDR3 DNA sequence: TGTGCCAGCAGCTTAGTGGGACAGCTGACCGGGGAGCTGTTTTTT. It encodes CASSLVGQLTGELFF. The chain is built from TRBV7-6 and TRBJ2-2, with 7 bases that match TRBD1. The length of the CDR3 is 15 residues. Germline V CDR1 and CDR2: SGHVS, FNYEAQ. Germline trimming cut 1 base from V and 5 bases from J; bases unmatched to any gene: 4.